One TCR beta chain is described in this entry. The antigen is unknown. The data derive from a study of cytomegalovirus exposure and HLA in healthy donors. Study findings and constraints: For cytomegalovirus status, the classifier reportedly gave diagnoses with high specificity and sensitivity. Most subjects' HLA-A and HLA-B alleles were reportedly predicted from TCR beta sequences.

The CDR3 extends over 19 amino acids. Germline CDR1 and CDR2: SEHNR and FQNEAQ (reference sequence). J was trimmed by 0 bases and V by 6 bases; bases with no gene match: 19. Primers: 60 Vbeta forward and 13 Jbeta reverse. Repertoires were generated with immunoSEQ multiplex PCR, while TCRdb's copy carries only in-frame clones and drops some. The sample contains fewer than 120,000 clones, over 60% of which appear only once. The rearrangement links TRBV7-9 to TRBJ1-1; 7 positions agree with TRBD1. Material: PBMCs. The TCR originated in a woman aged 55-70 years in good health and CMV-seropositive. CDR3 residues: CASRPFPTGRGLMNTEAFF. Written as DNA, the CDR3 is TGTGCCAGCAGACCCTTCCCCACCGGAAGGGGGCTAATGAACACTGAAGCTTTCTTT.